This T cell receptor (beta chain) was observed in a study of neurological immune-mediated disorders. This CDR3 comprises 13 residues. Germline V gene data show CDR1 as LNHNV and CDR2 as YYDKDF (reference sequence). The ends were cut back, 8 bases at V and 1 base at J, with 12 bases in the middle. TCRdb called the 5' RACE reads again in MiXCR, with one record for every CDR3 protein. The top ten hold about 1.8% of the sample, which has under 90,000 distinct CDR3 sequences, 10% seen once. It was blood bank volunteers in Maryland, USA who made up the healthy controls. The unsorted libraries were generated from a total of 2 million PBMCs, which had been stored in RNAlater at -80 C. There are many counts of this clonotype.

J is TRBJ2-7 and V is TRBV15; perhaps TRBD2 as D (5 bases). This TCR was sampled from a man aged 40-49 years in good health. The source material was PBMCs. CDR3 sequence reads: CATGERPSYEQYF. In DNA, the CDR3 is TGTGCCACCGGCGAGCGGCCGTCCTACGAGCAGTACTTC.